The 12 T cell receptor beta chains listed next were all sequenced from one sample in a study of blood T cell repertoires in COVID-19. Assay: immunoSEQ multiplex PCR; the TCRdb copy retains only in-frame clones and omits some. The sample consists of 250,000 or so clones, about 83% of them appearing once. Material: peripheral blood. Source of these receptors: a woman between 40 and 55 years old who had recovered from COVID-19.

A word on this clone: The sample carries other DNA sequences with the same CDR3. The genes are TRBV18 and TRBJ1-1; 8 nucleotides align to TRBD1. Per germline, CDR1 KGHSH and CDR2 LQKENI. The CDR3 extends over 14 amino acids. V gave up 3 bases and J gave up 2 bases; unmatched junction bases: 2. CDR3 sequence reads: CASSPGQGNTEAFF. The CDR3 DNA sequence: TGTGCCAGCTCACCCGGACAGGGCAACACTGAAGCTTTCTTT.

V gene TRBV28 combines with J gene TRBJ1-1; tentative D call: TRBD1 (5 bases). CDR1 and CDR2 (germline): MDHEN, SYDVKM. This CDR3 is built from 16 residues. Trimming pared 5 bases from V and 5 bases from J, leaving 21 bases between. CDR3 coding DNA: TGTGCCAGCAGTCTCACTTGGTGGCAGGGAGGGACTGAAGCTTTCTTT. Its translation is CASSLTWWQGGTEAFF.

This chain joins TRBV6-1 and TRBJ1-2, with 9 bases aligning to TRBD1. From germline, CDR1 is MNHNS and CDR2 SASEGT. The CDR3 is 13 residues long. The ends lost 5 bases at V and 14 bases at J; junction bases unmatched: 12. The CDR3 here is CASSSPGQGEKTF. As DNA, the CDR3 is TGTGCCAGCAGTTCCCCGGGACAGGGTGAGAAGACCTTC.

The chain combines TRBV7-3 with TRBJ2-1; 10 nucleotides match TRBD1. The CDR3 loop spans 19 amino acids. V shed 4 bases, J shed 2 bases, and the junction held 14 bases outside the gene matches. Per the germline V gene, CDR1 is SGHTA and CDR2 is FQGTGA. CDR3 in amino acids: CASSSPGQGSMNPYNEQFF. CDR3 coding DNA: TGTGCCAGCAGCTCCCCGGGACAGGGGTCTATGAATCCCTACAATGAGCAGTTCTTC.

J is TRBJ2-2 and V is TRBV18; 7 positions agree with TRBD1. The CDR3 is 15 amino acids. The J segment lost 0 bases and the V segment lost 5 bases, leaving 3 bases of the junction unmatched. CDR1 KGHSH and CDR2 LQKENI come from the germline V gene. In DNA, the CDR3 is TGTGCCAGCTCAGGTCAGGGGGCGAACACCGGGGAGCTGTTTTTT. Amino acids: CASSGQGANTGELFF.

This clone is a singleton in its sample. The chain uses TRBV5-6 and TRBJ1-2; D gene unclear. Germline CDR1 and CDR2: SGHDT and YYEEEE. Trimming stripped 5 bases from V and 5 bases from J, with 22 bases between. The CDR3 loop spans 16 amino acids. CDR3 nucleotide sequence: TGTGCCAGCAGTACCGGGGTGTCGAAGGCCTATTATGGCTACACCTTC. Protein: CASSTGVSKAYYGYTF.

As concerns this clone: The junction and the germline gene differ at one end; a read error may be behind it. The J gene is TRBJ1-4, the V gene TRBV2; perhaps TRBD1 as D (6 bases). Per the germline V gene, CDR1 is SNHLY and CDR2 is FYNNEI. The CDR3 consists of 13 residues. The CDR3 loop is CASSDFETTGKLF. CDR3 nucleotides: TGTGCCAGCAGTGACTTTGAAACAACAGGGAAGCTTTTT.

The chain is built from TRBV29-1 and TRBJ2-7; 8 positions match TRBD1. V dropped 0 bases and J dropped 4; count of bases not matched to a gene: 8. The CDR3 runs 15 residues. Germline assignment: CDR1 SQVTM and CDR2 ANQGSEA. In DNA form, the CDR3 reads TGCAGCGTTGAAGATCGTCAGGGGGCTAGATACGAGCAGTACTTC. Amino acids: CSVEDRQGARYEQYF.

The gene calls are TRBV19 and TRBJ1-5; D perhaps matches TRBD1 (5 bases). CDR1 and CDR2 (germline): LNHDA, SQIVND (reference sequence). The CDR3 is 14 residues long. Trimming removed 6 bases from V and 6 bases from J, with 15 bases in between. CDR3 sequence (DNA): TGTGCCAGTAGCATCGGGACTCGAGGTCAGCCCCAGCATTTT. Its protein is CASSIGTRGQPQHF.

The genes are TRBV6-6 and TRBJ1-2; 8 bases fit TRBD1. The J segment lost 5 bases and the V segment lost 4 bases, leaving 6 bases of the junction unmatched. The CDR3 is 14 amino acids. Germline CDR1 is MNHNY and CDR2 is SVGAGI (reference sequence). The CDR3 sequence: CASSLRQGPYGYTF. CDR3 coding DNA: TGTGCCAGCAGTTTACGACAGGGGCCATATGGCTACACCTTC.

CDR3 loop: CAWSVGSNYGYTF. CDR3 nucleotides: TGTGCCTGGAGTGTGGGCAGTAACTATGGCTACACCTTC. The chain recombines TRBV30 with TRBJ1-2; D is unclear. CDR3 length: 13 residues. Germline CDR1 and CDR2: GTSNPN and SVGIG (reference sequence). The ends were cut back, 0 bases at V and 1 base at J, with 6 bases in the middle.

The chain is built from TRBV9 and TRBJ2-2; 9 positions agree with TRBD2. The CDR3 length is 16 residues. Germline V gene lookup returns CDR1 SGDLS and CDR2 YYNGEE. J lost 1 base, V lost 5 bases, and 6 bases had no gene match. The CDR3 protein is CASRGAGGENTGELFF. The CDR3 DNA follows: TGTGCCAGCAGGGGAGCGGGGGGTGAGAACACCGGGGAGCTGTTTTTT.